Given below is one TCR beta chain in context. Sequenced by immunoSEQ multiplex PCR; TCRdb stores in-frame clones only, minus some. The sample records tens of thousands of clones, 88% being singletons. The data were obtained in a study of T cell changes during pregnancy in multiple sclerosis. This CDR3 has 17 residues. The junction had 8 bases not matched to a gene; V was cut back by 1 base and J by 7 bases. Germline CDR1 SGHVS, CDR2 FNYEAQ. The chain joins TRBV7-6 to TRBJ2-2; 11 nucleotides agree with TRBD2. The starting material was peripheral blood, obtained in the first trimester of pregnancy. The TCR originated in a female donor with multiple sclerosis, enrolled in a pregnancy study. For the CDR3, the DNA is TGTGCCAGCAGCTTAGGGGTAGCGGGAGGGCCCGGCGGGGAGCTGTTTTTT. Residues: CASSLGVAGGPGGELFF.